This T cell receptor (beta chain) is drawn from a study of CD8 T cells in Susac syndrome. RNA in amounts of about 0.45 to 1 ug was reverse transcribed with random hexamers. TCRdb redid the calling of the immunoSEQ multiplex PCR reads with MiXCR, one entry per CDR3 protein. The data contain 300,000 or so distinct CDR3 sequences, about 90% of them singletons. Germline CDR1 and CDR2: SGHTA and FQGNSA. Unmatched junction bases numbered 5, after V lost 4 bases and J lost 0 bases. The CDR3 loop spans 16 amino acids. The sample consisted of CD4+ T cells from PBMCs. The source is a human donor with multiple sclerosis. The chain links TRBV7-2 to TRBJ2-2; 7 bases align to TRBD1. CDR3 DNA: TGTGCCAGCAGCTACCAGGGACAGACGAACACCGGGGAGCTGTTTTTT. It translates to CASSYQGQTNTGELFF.